A single TCR beta chain is shown here with its context. The table came from immunoSEQ multiplex PCR; TCRdb's copy has only in-frame clones and leaves some out. The sample has tens of thousands of clones, about nine tenths seen once. The sample is drawn from a study of control samples from healthy donors and cancer patients. Sequenced material: PBMCs. The receptor's source is a man aged 55-75 years with colorectal cancer.

The DNA for the CDR3 is TGTGCCAGCAGCCAAGTCCCCCCCGTTGGGCTGTTTTTT. Its protein product is CASSQVPPVGLFF. The chain links TRBV3-1 (or the pseudogene TRBV3-2) to TRBJ1-4; D not certain. The CDR3 has 13 amino acids. The germline gives CDR1 LGHDT, CDR2 YNNKEL (reference sequence). Trimming took off 1 base at V and 14 bases at J, with 14 bases between the two ends.